These 10 T cell receptor beta chains were sequenced from one sample in a study of T cells in narcolepsy. Here immunoSEQ multiplex PCR was the method, and the copy in TCRdb shows in-frame clones only, minus some. This table holds roughly 25,000 clones, around 83% found once. Sequenced sample: CD45RA- memory CD4+ T cells from PBMCs. The source is a human donor with narcolepsy.

The rearrangement joins TRBV2 to TRBJ2-6; D is ambiguous. This CDR3 is 14 amino acids long. Germline V CDR1 and CDR2: SNHLY, FYNNEI. V was pared by 7 bases and J by 0 bases, with 7 bases between. CDR3 sequence: CASKGDSGANVLTF. As DNA, the CDR3 is TGTGCCAGCAAAGGAGACTCTGGGGCCAACGTCCTGACTTTC.

V is TRBV7-2 and J is TRBJ2-1; no clear D. Trimming shortened V by 3 bases and J by 10 bases, and 7 bases separated the two germline ends. CDR3 size: 11 residues. The V gene's germline CDR1 is SGHTA and CDR2 FQGNSA. Here the CDR3 reads CASSFKREQFF. DNA of the CDR3: TGTGCCAGCAGCTTCAAGCGAGAGCAGTTCTTC.

This clone was seen more than once but under ten times. As DNA, the CDR3 is TGTGCCAGTAGTATTGGTATAGGGGGAACCTTC. Encoded protein: CASSIGIGGTF. The chain recombines TRBV19 with TRBJ1-2; tentatively, D is TRBD1 (6 bases). The length of the CDR3 is 11 residues. Germline V gene lookup returns CDR1 LNHDA and CDR2 SQIVND (reference sequence). V was clipped by 3 bases and J by 14 bases, with 13 bases between them. Looking up the rest from reference TRBV19 and TRBJ1-2 gives the full variable domain: DGGITQSPKYLFRKEGQNVTLSCEQNLNHDAMYWYRQDPGQGLRLIYYSQIVNDFQKGDIAEGYSVSREKKESFPLTVTSAQKNPTAFYLCASSIGIGGTFGSGTRLTVV.

This clone was counted a few times. V and J are TRBV2 and TRBJ1-4, with 10 bases that match TRBD1. From germline, CDR1 is SNHLY and CDR2 FYNNEI. CDR3 size: 14 residues. The V segment lost 5 bases and the J segment 7 bases; nucleotides outside the gene matches: 4. CDR3 region: CASSSDRGAEKLFF. For the CDR3, the DNA is TGTGCCAGCAGTTCGGACAGGGGGGCTGAAAAACTGTTTTTT.

This chain links TRBV14 with TRBJ1-1; D unresolved. CDR3 length equals 14 residues. The germline V and J ends were trimmed by 4 bases and 6 bases, with 15 bases remaining between them. From germline, CDR1 is SGHDN and CDR2 FVKESK. The CDR3 reads CASSLKAAGAEAFF. In DNA, the CDR3 is TGTGCCAGCAGCCTCAAAGCGGCAGGAGCTGAAGCTTTCTTT.

The chain links TRBV19 to TRBJ2-2, with D possibly being TRBD1 (5 bases). The germline V gene has CDR1 LNHDA and CDR2 SQIVND (reference sequence). Trimming left V 3 bases short and J 4 bases short, with 12 bases between. The CDR3 is made up of 15 amino acids. The CDR3 nucleotides read TGTGCCAGTAGTATCCAACCTCAGGGCACCGGGGAGCTGTTTTTT. Protein: CASSIQPQGTGELFF.

This chain uses TRBV7-6 with TRBJ2-3; possibly TRBD2 for D (5 bases). Per the germline V gene, CDR1 is SGHVS and CDR2 is FNYEAQ. There are 12 residues in the CDR3. With 5 bases removed from V and 2 bases from J, the gap between germline ends came to 5 bases. CDR3 region: CASSRDTDTQYF. The CDR3 coding sequence is TGTGCCAGCAGCCGGGACACAGATACGCAGTATTTT.

J is TRBJ2-5 and V is TRBV28; possible D gene TRBD1, 6 bases. The V gene's germline CDR1 is MDHEN and CDR2 SYDVKM. The CDR3 loop spans 15 amino acids. Trimming pared 7 bases from V and 13 bases from J, leaving 28 bases between. CDR3 sequence (DNA): TGTGCCAGCAAAGACCAGGGGAGACAAACAGGGAATCCGTACTTC. Its protein is CASKDQGRQTGNPYF.

The chain recombines TRBV27 with TRBJ1-4; D perhaps matches TRBD1 (6 bases). The CDR3 loop spans 15 amino acids. CDR1 and CDR2 from the germline V gene are MNHEY and SMNVEV (reference sequence). Trimming took off 8 bases at V and 10 bases at J, with 23 bases between the two ends. The CDR3 DNA sequence: TGTGCCAGCTCTTACGGGCGGGGGGGGGCTAGAAAACTGTTTTTT. Protein product: CASSYGRGGARKLFF.

The J gene is TRBJ2-1, the V gene TRBV11-3; possibly TRBD2 for D (6 bases). The CDR3 extends over 12 amino acids. The germline V and J ends were trimmed by 8 bases and 1 base, with 6 bases remaining between them. The germline V gene has CDR1 SGHNT and CDR2 YENEEA. The CDR3 protein is CASGRSYNEQFF. As DNA, the CDR3 is TGTGCCAGCGGGAGGTCCTACAATGAGCAGTTCTTC.